Here is one T cell receptor beta chain with its context. The CDR3 covers 17 residues. Trimming took 2 bases from V and 2 from J, leaving 16 bases between them. Looked up from germline, CDR1 is KGHSH and CDR2 is LQKENI. These data originate in a study of blood T cell repertoires in COVID-19. Study processing details: The assay estimated nucleated cells by amplifying reference gene primers. Libraries were prepared by immunoSEQ multiplex PCR; TCRdb keeps only in-frame clonotypes and omits some of them. V and J calls and clone size are copied from that table; D and trimming were computed from the DNA. The sample lists 250,000 to 300,000 clones; around 89% were seen once.

The chain joins TRBV18 to TRBJ2-1, with D perhaps TRBD2 (6 bases). The receptor was isolated from a man aged 35-49 years who had recovered from COVID-19. Sequenced: PBMCs or T cells enriched from blood (not recorded which). The CDR3 nucleotides are TGTGCCAGCTCACCAGAAACCGGGACTCCCGCCTACAATGAGCAGTTCTTC. This translates into CASSPETGTPAYNEQFF.